The present entry profiles one T cell receptor beta chain with its context. The V end lost 2 bases, the J end lost 4 bases, and 14 bases lay between the germline ends. This CDR3 is 15 amino acids long. Germline CDR1 and CDR2: KGHSH and LQKENI. This entry comes from a study of blood T cell repertoires in COVID-19. Overall study: From T cells, B-cell-depleted T cells, or PBMCs came the material, which was cDNA or gDNA.

Authors' processing steps: Estimation of nucleated cell counts was performed using reference gene primer amplification. The repertoire was sequenced with immunoSEQ multiplex PCR; TCRdb's copy has only in-frame clones and lacks some. Clone size and V and J calls were adopted from that table, with D and trimming inferred from the DNA. In the table there are some 400,000 clones, roughly nine tenths of which are singletons. Participants reported their clinical history, and cohort assignment relied on those reports. This chain joins TRBV18 and TRBJ2-5; maybe TRBD1 (6 bases). Material: PBMCs or T cells enriched from blood (not recorded which). The TCR was taken from a man aged 25-40 years who had recovered from COVID-19. The CDR3 region is CASSPNKGELETQYF. The CDR3 region has the DNA TGTGCCAGCTCACCAAACAAGGGGGAATTAGAGACCCAGTACTTC.